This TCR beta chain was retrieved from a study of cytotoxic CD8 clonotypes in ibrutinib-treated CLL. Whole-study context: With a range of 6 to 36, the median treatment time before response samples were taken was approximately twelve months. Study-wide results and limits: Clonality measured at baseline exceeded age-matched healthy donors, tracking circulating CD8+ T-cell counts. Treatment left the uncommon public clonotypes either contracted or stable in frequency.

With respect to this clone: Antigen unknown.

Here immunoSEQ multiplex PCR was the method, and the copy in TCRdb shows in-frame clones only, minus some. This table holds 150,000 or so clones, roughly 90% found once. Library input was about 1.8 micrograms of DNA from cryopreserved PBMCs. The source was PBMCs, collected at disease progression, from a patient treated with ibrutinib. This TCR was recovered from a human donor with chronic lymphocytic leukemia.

The CDR3 sequence is CASSLRLASGANVLTF. As DNA, the CDR3 is TGTGCCAGCAGCTTAAGGTTGGCCTCTGGGGCCAACGTCCTGACTTTC. The chain recombines TRBV7-8 with TRBJ2-6; D remains ambiguous. Trimming cost V 2 bases and J 0 bases, with 8 bases left between them. Looked up from germline, CDR1 is SGHVS and CDR2 is FQNEAQ. The CDR3 sequence is 16 residues long.